What follows are 5 T cell receptor beta chains derived from one specimen sequenced in a study of T cell responses to AZD1222 COVID-19 vaccine. The protocol was immunoSEQ multiplex PCR, while the TCRdb copy is restricted to in-frame clones and leaves out a portion. The sample holds tens of thousands of clones, around three quarters seen once. The sequencing used peripheral blood, collected 28 days after the second dose of the MenACWY control vaccine. All receptors come from an adult who received the MenACWY meningococcal vaccine as a control.

V is TRBV5-1 and J is TRBJ2-1; 8 bases line up with TRBD2. Per the germline V gene, CDR1 is SGHRS and CDR2 is YFSETQ. CDR3 length: 14 amino acids. With 5 bases clipped from V and 0 bases from J, the junction kept 1 base outside the gene matches. The CDR3 DNA follows: TGCGCCAGCAGTCGGGGGGGCTCCTACAATGAGCAGTTCTTC. This encodes CASSRGGSYNEQFF.

V and J are TRBV11-2 and TRBJ1-4, with 9 bases that match TRBD1. V shed 5 bases, J shed 8 bases, and the junction held 12 bases outside the gene matches. This CDR3 is 16 amino acids long. Germline V lookup: CDR1 SGHAT, CDR2 FQNNGV. The CDR3 loop is CASSPDQQGAREKLFF. The CDR3, as DNA: TGTGCCAGCAGCCCGGATCAACAGGGGGCCAGGGAAAAACTGTTTTTT.

V usage is TRBV24-1 and J usage is TRBJ2-3, with 7 bases matching TRBD2. The J segment lost 4 bases and the V segment lost 5 bases, leaving 8 bases of the junction unmatched. Germline assignment: CDR1 KGHDR and CDR2 SFDVKD. CDR3 size: 15 residues. This CDR3 reads CATSAAGEGPDTQYF. CDR3 bases: TGTGCCACCAGTGCCGCCGGGGAGGGCCCAGATACGCAGTATTTT.

In its sample, this clone was seen once. The V and J genes are TRBV7-9 and TRBJ1-3; D gene unclear. V was pared by 2 bases and J by 4 bases, with 3 bases between. The CDR3 has 12 amino acids. The V gene's germline CDR1 is SEHNR and CDR2 FQNEAQ (reference sequence). CDR3 loop: CASSLSGNTIYF. CDR3 bases: TGTGCCAGCAGCTTATCGGGAAACACCATATATTTT.

The V and J genes are TRBV5-1 and TRBJ1-2, with D possibly being TRBD1 (6 bases). CDR1 and CDR2 (germline): SGHRS, YFSETQ. V lost 0 bases to trimming and J lost 2 bases, with 8 bases between them. The CDR3 contains 14 residues. The CDR3: CASSLGQGNYGYTF. The DNA of the CDR3 is TGCGCCAGCAGCTTGGGGCAGGGGAACTATGGCTACACCTTC.